This T cell receptor beta chain was captured by sequencing in a study of early T cells in non-severe SARS-CoV-2 infection. The V end lost 4 bases, the J end lost 1 base, and 7 bases lay between the germline ends. In germline, CDR1 is LNHDA, CDR2 SQIVND (reference sequence). This CDR3 is 14 amino acids long. This clonotype has ten or more counts. TCRdb re-called the 5' RACE reads with MiXCR, one entry per CDR3 protein. This table holds tens of thousands of distinct CDR3 sequences, under 15% found once. The chain recombines TRBV19 with TRBJ2-2; D might be TRBD1 (5 bases). The specimen comprised whole blood, sampled at baseline. This receptor was identified in an adult who was a healthcare worker with PCR-confirmed SARS-CoV-2 infection or an uninfected control (not recorded which). The DNA for the CDR3 is TGTGCCAGTAGTAAAGGGGTGAACACCGGGGAGCTGTTTTTT. Translation: CASSKGVNTGELFF.